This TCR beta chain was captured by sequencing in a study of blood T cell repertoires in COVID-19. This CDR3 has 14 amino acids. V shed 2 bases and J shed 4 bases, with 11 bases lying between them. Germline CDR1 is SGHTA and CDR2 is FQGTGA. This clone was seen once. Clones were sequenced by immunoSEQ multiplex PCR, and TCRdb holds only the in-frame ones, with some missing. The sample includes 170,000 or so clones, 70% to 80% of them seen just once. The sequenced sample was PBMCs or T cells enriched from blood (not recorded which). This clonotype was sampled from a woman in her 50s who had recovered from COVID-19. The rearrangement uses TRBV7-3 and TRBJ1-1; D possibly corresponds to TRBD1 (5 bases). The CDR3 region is CASSLRGYGTEAFF. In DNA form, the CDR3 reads TGTGCCAGCAGCTTACGGGGGTATGGCACTGAAGCTTTCTTT.